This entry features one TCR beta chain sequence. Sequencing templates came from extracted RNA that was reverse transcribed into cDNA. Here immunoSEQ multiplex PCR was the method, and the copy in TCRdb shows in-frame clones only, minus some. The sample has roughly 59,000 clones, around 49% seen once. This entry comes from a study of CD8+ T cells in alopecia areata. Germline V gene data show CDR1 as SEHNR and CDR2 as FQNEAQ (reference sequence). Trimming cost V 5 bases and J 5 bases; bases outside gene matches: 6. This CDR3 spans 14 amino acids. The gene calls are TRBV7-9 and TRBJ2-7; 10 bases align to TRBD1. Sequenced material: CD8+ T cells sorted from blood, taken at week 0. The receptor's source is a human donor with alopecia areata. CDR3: CASSLPGQGNEQYF. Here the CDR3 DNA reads TGTGCCAGCAGCCTACCGGGACAGGGGAACGAGCAGTACTTC.